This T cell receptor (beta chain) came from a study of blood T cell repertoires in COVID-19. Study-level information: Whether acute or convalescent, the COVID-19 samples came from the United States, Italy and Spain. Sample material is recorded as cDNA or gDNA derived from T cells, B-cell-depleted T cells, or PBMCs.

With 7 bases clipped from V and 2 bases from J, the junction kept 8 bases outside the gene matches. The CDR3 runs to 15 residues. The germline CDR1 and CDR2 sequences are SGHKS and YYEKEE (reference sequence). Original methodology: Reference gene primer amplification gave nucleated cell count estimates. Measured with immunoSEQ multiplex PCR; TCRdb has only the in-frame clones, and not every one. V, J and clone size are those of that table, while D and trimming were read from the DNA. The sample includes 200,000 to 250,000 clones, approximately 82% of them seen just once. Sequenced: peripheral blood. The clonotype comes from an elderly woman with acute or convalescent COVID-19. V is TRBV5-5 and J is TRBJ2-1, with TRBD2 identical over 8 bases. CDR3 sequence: CASGSAGGPYNEQFF. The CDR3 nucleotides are TGTGCCAGCGGCTCTGCGGGGGGCCCCTACAATGAGCAGTTCTTC.